This entry lists 27 T cell receptor beta chains sequenced from one sample in a study of blood T cell repertoires in COVID-19. Clones were sequenced by immunoSEQ multiplex PCR, and TCRdb holds only the in-frame ones, with some missing. The sample has roughly 290,000 clones; around four fifths are singletons. Sequencing was performed on peripheral blood. The origin of the receptors is a woman in her forties or fifties with active or convalescent COVID-19.

This chain uses TRBV19 with TRBJ2-7; D not certain. V gave up 1 base and J gave up 2 bases, with 9 bases separating them. Germline-derived CDR1 and CDR2 are LNHDA and SQIVND (reference sequence). This CDR3 contains 14 residues. The CDR3 sequence is CASSIVYGAYEQYF. The CDR3 region has the DNA TGTGCCAGTAGTATAGTGTACGGAGCCTACGAGCAGTACTTC. The full variable domain, in which reference TRBV19 and TRBJ2-7 provide the parts outside the CDR3, is DGGITQSPKYLFRKEGQNVTLSCEQNLNHDAMYWYRQDPGQGLRLIYYSQIVNDFQKGDIAEGYSVSREKKESFPLTVTSAQKNPTAFYLCASSIVYGAYEQYFGPGTRLTVT.

The rearrangement uses TRBV18 and TRBJ2-5, with D tentatively TRBD1 (5 bases). The CDR3 loop spans 13 amino acids. Germline CDR1 and CDR2: KGHSH and LQKENI. Trimming took off 3 bases at V and 3 bases at J, with 8 bases between the two ends. CDR3 amino acids: CASSPTVKETQYF. The CDR3 nucleotides read TGTGCCAGCTCACCGACAGTCAAAGAGACCCAGTACTTC.

CDR3: CASSPTGRDLAFF. CDR3 sequence (DNA): TGTGCCAGCAGCCCAACTGGCAGGGATCTAGCTTTCTTT. The gene calls are TRBV4-2 and TRBJ1-1; D is perhaps TRBD1 (5 bases). V was cut by 4 bases and J by 10 bases, with 16 bases left in between. The CDR3 is made up of 13 amino acids. Germline V lookup: CDR1 LGHNA, CDR2 YNFKEQ.

The chain uses TRBV29-1 and TRBJ2-7, with 7 bases identical to TRBD1. The CDR3 is 14 amino acids. The ends lost 5 bases at V and 0 bases at J; junction bases unmatched: 7. Germline CDR1 reads SQVTM; CDR2 reads ANQGSEA. CDR3 sequence: CSVRDSRLSYEQYF. The CDR3 nucleotides read TGCAGCGTTAGGGACAGCCGCCTCTCCTACGAGCAGTACTTC.

J is TRBJ2-5 and V is TRBV3-1 (or the pseudogene TRBV3-2), with TRBD2 identical over 9 bases. The CDR3 has 17 residues. V lost 0 bases and J lost 1; bases outside the gene matches: 6. Germline values: CDR1 LGHDT, CDR2 YNNKEL (reference sequence). The CDR3 spells CASSQEPGLALQETQYF. For the CDR3, the DNA is TGTGCCAGCAGCCAAGAACCAGGACTAGCGCTCCAAGAGACCCAGTACTTC.

This clone was seen only once. The rearrangement links TRBV27 to TRBJ2-2; weak D call: TRBD2 (6 bases). Germline loops: CDR1 MNHEY, CDR2 SMNVEV (reference sequence). This CDR3 is built from 15 residues. Trimming left V 6 bases short and J 2 bases short, with 13 bases between. CDR3 amino acids: CASSNLAANTGELFF. DNA for the CDR3: TGTGCCAGCAGCAATTTAGCGGCAAACACCGGGGAGCTGTTTTTT.

The V call is TRBV5-1, the J call TRBJ1-6; a weak D match, TRBD1 (5 bases). Germline V CDR1 and CDR2: SGHRS, YFSETQ. The length of the CDR3 is 17 residues. V was trimmed by 0 bases and J by 7 bases, leaving 17 bases between them. The CDR3 is CASSLGTRGIGNSPLHF. CDR3 DNA: TGCGCCAGCAGCTTGGGAACCCGGGGGATCGGGAATTCACCCCTCCACTTT.

This chain connects TRBV19 to TRBJ2-2; D might be TRBD1 (6 bases). This CDR3 comprises 14 residues. Germline CDR1 is LNHDA and CDR2 is SQIVND (reference sequence). V was clipped by 7 bases and J by 6 bases, with 15 bases between them. CDR3 sequence reads: CASTQTHRAGELFF. CDR3 bases: TGTGCCAGTACACAAACGCACAGGGCCGGGGAGCTGTTTTTT.

This CDR3 reads CASGSGTYNEQFF. CDR3 nucleotide sequence: TGTGCCAGCGGAAGCGGAACTTACAATGAGCAGTTCTTC. The chain has TRBV7-3 and TRBJ2-1, with a weak D call TRBD2 (5 bases). Germline values: CDR1 SGHTA, CDR2 FQGTGA. CDR3 size: 13 residues. V shed 8 bases and J shed 4 bases, with 12 bases lying between them.

The chain carries TRBV7-2 and TRBJ1-2, with TRBD1 matching over 8 bases. The CDR3 spans 13 residues. With 5 bases clipped from V and 7 bases from J, the junction kept 6 bases outside the gene matches. Per the germline V gene, CDR1 is SGHTA and CDR2 is FQGNSA. In nucleotides, the CDR3 is TGTGCCAGCAGCGTCGGACAGGGACGTGGCTACACCTTC. It yields the protein CASSVGQGRGYTF.

The genes are TRBV28 and TRBJ1-6; D perhaps matches TRBD1 (5 bases). The CDR3 spans 15 residues. CDR1 is MDHEN, CDR2 SYDVKM, per germline. Trimming stripped 5 bases from V and 5 bases from J, with 13 bases between. CDR3 protein: CASSLAGVNNSPLHF. Here the CDR3 DNA reads TGTGCCAGCAGTCTCGCGGGGGTGAATAATTCACCCCTCCACTTT.

Only one count was recorded for this clone. The J gene is TRBJ1-6, the V gene TRBV6-5, with 7 positions matching TRBD1. The V gene end was trimmed by 7 bases and the J gene end by 3 bases; junction bases not matched to a gene: 6. This CDR3 is 15 amino acids long. The germline V gene encodes CDR1 MNHEY and CDR2 SVGAGI. The CDR3 DNA reads TGTGCCAGCACTGTAGACAGGGTCTATAATTCACCCCTCCACTTT. Translated, it gives CASTVDRVYNSPLHF.

The rearrangement uses TRBV6-2 or TRBV6-3 and TRBJ2-1; a possible D gene is TRBD2 (6 bases). This CDR3 contains 14 residues. V shed 2 bases and J shed 7 bases, with 12 bases lying between them. Germline V gene data show CDR1 as MNHEY and CDR2 as SVGEGT. CDR3 coding DNA: TGTGCCAGCAGTTACCTGGCTAGCGTTAATGAGCAGTTCTTC. Protein: CASSYLASVNEQFF.

The sample holds a few counts of this clone. The chain joins TRBV27 to TRBJ1-5; 9 bases are shared with TRBD1. The CDR3 is made up of 18 amino acids. The junction had 17 bases not matched to a gene; V was cut back by 5 bases and J by 6 bases. In germline, CDR1 is MNHEY, CDR2 SMNVEV (reference sequence). The chain's CDR3 is CASSPVAGTGLFGQPQHF. CDR3 DNA: TGTGCCAGCAGTCCAGTAGCGGGGACAGGGTTGTTTGGTCAGCCCCAGCATTTT.

The rearrangement joins TRBV30 to TRBJ1-2; perhaps TRBD1 as D (6 bases). In germline, CDR1 is GTSNPN, CDR2 SVGIG (reference sequence). V lost 0 bases and J 6 bases, leaving 11 bases between the germline ends. The CDR3 has 13 residues. CDR3 loop: CAWSVSDSHGYTF. In DNA, the CDR3 is TGTGCCTGGAGTGTATCGGACAGCCATGGCTACACCTTC. The whole variable domain, remainder taken from reference TRBV30 and TRBJ1-2, is SQTIHQWPATLVQPVGSPLSLECTVEGTSNPNLYWYRQAAGRGLQLLFYSVGIGQISSEVPQNLSASRPQDRQFILSSKKLLLSDSGFYLCAWSVSDSHGYTFGSGTRLTVV.

This chain links TRBV14 with TRBJ1-1; 11 positions match TRBD1. V was pared by 3 bases and J by 0 bases, with 6 bases of the junction left unmatched. The germline gives CDR1 SGHDN, CDR2 FVKESK. CDR3 size: 17 residues. The chain's CDR3 is CASSQDRGPLMNTEAFF. Here the CDR3 DNA reads TGTGCCAGCAGCCAGGACAGGGGGCCTCTCATGAACACTGAAGCTTTCTTT.

V gene TRBV7-2 combines with J gene TRBJ2-7; D possibly corresponds to TRBD2 (6 bases). Per the germline V gene, CDR1 is SGHTA and CDR2 is FQGNSA. The CDR3 extends over 14 amino acids. V lost 1 base and J 6 bases, leaving 13 bases between the germline ends. CDR3 loop: CASSLVPRAGEQYF. Written as DNA, the CDR3 is TGTGCCAGCAGCTTAGTCCCACGAGCGGGCGAGCAGTACTTC.

This chain connects TRBV11-2 to TRBJ2-7, with a tentative D call TRBD2 (6 bases). Deletions cut 6 bases from V and 6 bases from J, with 18 bases between. This CDR3 is 14 amino acids long. Germline CDR1 SGHAT, CDR2 FQNNGV. CDR3 sequence (DNA): TGTGCCAGCAGACCCCCCGGCGGAGGGAGCGAGCAGTACTTC. Its protein is CASRPPGGGSEQYF. The full variable domain, with the rest looked up from reference TRBV11-2 and TRBJ2-7, is EAGVAQSPRYKIIEKRQSVAFWCNPISGHATLYWYQQILGQGPKLLIQFQNNGVVDDSQLPKDRFSAERLKGVDSTLKIQPAKLEDSAVYLCASRPPGGGSEQYFGPGTRLTVT.

Comment on this clone: At one boundary the junction diverges from the germline segment, which might be a read error. This sample also contains other DNA sequences that code for the same CDR3. This chain uses TRBV3-1 (or the pseudogene TRBV3-2) with TRBJ2-4; D remains unclear. The CDR3 has 12 residues. Germline V CDR1 and CDR2: LGHDT, YNNKEL (reference sequence). The CDR3 nucleotides are TGTGCCAGCAGCCAAGCCGAAAACATTCAGTACTTC. Its translation: CASSQAENIQYF.

The chain uses TRBV7-2 and TRBJ2-5; TRBD2 aligns across 10 bases. This CDR3 contains 16 residues. V trimming: 7 bases; J trimming: 5 bases; junction bases outside the gene matches: 13. In germline, CDR1 is SGHTA, CDR2 FQGNSA. CDR3 region: CASTPVQSGRAETQYF. The CDR3 bases are TGTGCCAGCACCCCCGTCCAGAGCGGGAGGGCGGAGACCCAGTACTTC.

This clone was seen a handful of times. This sequence joins TRBV6-5 and TRBJ1-4; D gene uncertain. The CDR3 contains 15 residues. Trimming shortened V by 7 bases and J by 6 bases, and 18 bases separated the two germline ends. CDR1 is MNHEY, CDR2 SVGAGI, per germline. CDR3 nucleotide sequence: TGTGCCAGCAAATTCAGGCCGAGCACGGATGAAAAACTGTTTTTT. Translation gives CASKFRPSTDEKLFF.

V gene TRBV15 combines with J gene TRBJ1-4; D perhaps matches TRBD1 (6 bases). The CDR3 totals 16 residues. Trimming stripped 0 bases from V and 5 bases from J, with 13 bases between. CDR1 and CDR2 (germline): LNHNV, YYDKDF (reference sequence). The CDR3 reads CATSRDKGGLNEKLFF. The CDR3 DNA reads as TGTGCCACCAGCAGAGATAAGGGGGGGCTGAATGAAAAACTGTTTTTT.

This sequence joins TRBV27 and TRBJ1-2, with 9 bases matching TRBD1. Looked up from germline, CDR1 is MNHEY and CDR2 is SMNVEV (reference sequence). The ends lost 4 bases at V and 4 bases at J; junction bases unmatched: 16. There are 18 residues in the CDR3. CDR3 residues: CASSSNRGLPIPFYGYTF. Written as DNA, the CDR3 is TGTGCCAGCAGTTCCAACAGGGGGCTTCCTATTCCCTTCTATGGCTACACCTTC.

The chain recombines TRBV6-2 or TRBV6-3 with TRBJ2-1, with TRBD2 matching 9 bases. J lost 8 bases, V lost 2 bases, and 7 bases had no gene match. From germline, CDR1 is MNHEY and CDR2 SVGEGT. This CDR3 is 15 amino acids long. The chain's CDR3 is CASSYIAGVRDEQFF. The DNA of the CDR3 is TGTGCCAGCAGTTACATAGCGGGAGTACGGGATGAGCAGTTCTTC.

The rearrangement uses TRBV6-5 and TRBJ1-2; 8 bases line up with TRBD1. The CDR3 contains 14 residues. Germline V gene sequence: CDR1 MNHEY, CDR2 SVGAGI. V was clipped by 6 bases and J by 1 base; unmatched bases: 4. The CDR3 sequence: CASRRTGINYGYTF. CDR3 DNA sequence: TGTGCCAGCAGAAGGACAGGGATTAACTATGGCTACACCTTC.

The rearrangement links TRBV9 to TRBJ1-1, with D possibly TRBD1 on 5 matching bases. The CDR3 covers 14 residues. Looked up from germline, CDR1 is SGDLS and CDR2 is YYNGEE. The V gene lost 4 bases and the J gene lost 2 bases, with 12 bases spanning the gap. CDR3 in DNA: TGTGCCAGCAGCCCACGGACACTTAACACTGAAGCTTTCTTT. Translated, it gives CASSPRTLNTEAFF.

The V gene is TRBV9, the J gene TRBJ2-1, with 8 bases matching TRBD2. With V trimmed by 4 bases and J by 6 bases, 12 bases remained unmatched. The CDR3 contains 16 residues. Germline V gene data show CDR1 as SGDLS and CDR2 as YYNGEE. The CDR3 nucleotides are TGTGCCAGCAGCCTGGAGGGGACTAGAGTGATCAATGAGCAGTTCTTC. Amino acid sequence: CASSLEGTRVINEQFF.